The 13 T cell receptor beta chains below all came from one sample that was sequenced in a study of T-cell memory formation after mild COVID-19. One entry per CDR3 protein results from TCRdb running MiXCR on the 5' RACE reads. The sample has roughly 250,000 distinct CDR3 sequences, around 17% seen once. The sequenced sample was PBMCs or a T cell subset sorted from them (not recorded which). The receptors here all came from a young man who had mild COVID-19 (a few samples of this study predate the infection). Cell type and time point are not known.

V and J are TRBV20-1 and TRBJ2-3; 8 bases line up with TRBD2. J lost 5 bases, V lost 7 bases, and 14 bases had no gene match. The CDR3 is 15 residues long. Per germline, CDR1 DFQATT and CDR2 SNEGSKA (reference sequence). The CDR3 sequence: CSVRLGRGAGDTQYF. The CDR3 region has the DNA TGCAGTGTTCGACTTGGGCGGGGGGCCGGAGATACGCAGTATTTT.

The rearrangement joins TRBV6-5 to TRBJ2-1; possible D gene TRBD1, 5 bases. V was shortened by 2 bases and J by 3 bases, with 17 bases between the two germline ends. This CDR3 is 17 amino acids long. Looked up from germline, CDR1 is MNHEY and CDR2 is SVGAGI. The chain's CDR3 is CASSYARGLRYYNEQFF. The CDR3 nucleotides are TGTGCCAGCAGTTACGCAAGGGGCCTTCGATACTACAATGAGCAGTTCTTC.

The V and J genes are TRBV5-1 and TRBJ2-3, with D tentatively TRBD2 (6 bases). V shed 4 bases and J shed 5 bases, with 20 bases lying between them. The germline V gene has CDR1 SGHRS and CDR2 YFSETQ. The CDR3 is made up of 16 amino acids. The CDR3 reads CASSTSGGRLIDTQYF. The CDR3 bases are TGCGCCAGCAGCACCTCCGGGGGACGTCTGATAGATACGCAGTATTTT.

The chain employs TRBV12-3 or TRBV12-4 and TRBJ2-3, with unresolved D. V was pared by 3 bases and J by 8 bases, with 9 bases between. The length of the CDR3 is 12 residues. This CDR3 is CASSLSLFTQYF. CDR3 DNA: TGTGCCAGCAGTTTGTCCCTGTTTACGCAGTATTTT.

The V and J genes are TRBV7-9 and TRBJ2-3; 7 nucleotides agree with TRBD2. Germline V gene lookup returns CDR1 SEHNR and CDR2 FQNEAQ (reference sequence). The CDR3 contains 16 residues. V shed 1 base and J 3 bases; nucleotides not matched to a gene: 7. In nucleotides, the CDR3 is TGTGCCAGCAGCTTAGTTCTAGCGGTCTCGACAGATACGCAGTATTTT. This encodes CASSLVLAVSTDTQYF. The full variable domain, its missing parts supplied by reference TRBV7-9 and TRBJ2-3, is DTGVSQNPRHKITKRGQNVTFRCDPISEHNRLYWYRQTLGQGPEFLTYFQNEAQLEKSRLLSDRFSAERPKGSFSTLEIQRTEQGDSAMYLCASSLVLAVSTDTQYFGPGTRLTVL.

The rearrangement links TRBV29-1 to TRBJ2-7, with a tentative D call TRBD1 (6 bases). The CDR3 consists of 11 residues. The V and J ends lost 5 bases and 4 bases respectively, with 9 bases between them. Looked up from germline, CDR1 is SQVTM and CDR2 is ANQGSEA. The CDR3 region has the DNA TGCAGCGTTTCAGGGACATACGAGCAGTACTTC. It translates to CSVSGTYEQYF.

This clonotype showed up just a few times. The chain has TRBV18 and TRBJ1-5; no firm D call. The CDR3 is 15 residues long. With 3 bases removed from V and 0 bases from J, the gap between germline ends came to 9 bases. Germline values: CDR1 KGHSH, CDR2 LQKENI. CDR3 in amino acids: CASSPTVYSNQPQHF. The DNA of the CDR3 is TGTGCCAGCTCACCGACGGTTTATAGCAATCAGCCCCAGCATTTT.

The table lists this clonotype with many counts. The junction and the germline gene differ at one end; a read error may be behind it. The rearrangement joins TRBV5-1 to TRBJ2-1; weak D call: TRBD1 (6 bases). This CDR3 contains 14 residues. CDR1 is SGHRS, CDR2 YFSETQ, per germline. The CDR3 region is CASSLDSLGNEQFF. CDR3 in DNA: TGCGCCAGCAGTTTGGACAGCCTAGGGAATGAGCAGTTCTTC.

This clonotype was detected ten times or more. The chain couples TRBV7-2 to TRBJ1-5, with D maybe TRBD1 (6 bases). Trimming cost V 1 base and J 6 bases, with 16 bases left between them. The CDR3 is made up of 16 amino acids. Germline V gene data show CDR1 as SGHTA and CDR2 as FQGNSA. In DNA, the CDR3 is TGTGCCAGCAGCTTAGGTTCCAGGGGCGGTGGTCAGCCCCAGCATTTT. Translated, it gives CASSLGSRGGGQPQHF.

The rearrangement joins TRBV7-2 to TRBJ1-2; a possible D gene is TRBD1 (5 bases). The CDR3 covers 15 residues. The germline V and J ends were trimmed by 1 base and 2 bases, with 11 bases remaining between them. Germline CDR1 and CDR2: SGHTA and FQGNSA. CDR3 coding DNA: TGTGCCAGCAGCTTAGTCTGGACAAACAACTATGGCTACACCTTC. As protein: CASSLVWTNNYGYTF. Full variable domain (remainder filled in from reference TRBV7-2 and TRBJ1-2): GAGVSQSPSNKVTEKGKDVELRCDPISGHTALYWYRQSLGQGLEFLIYFQGNSAPDKSGLPSDRFSAERTGGSVSTLTIQRTQQEDSAVYLCASSLVWTNNYGYTFGSGTRLTVV.

V usage is TRBV7-2 and J usage is TRBJ2-5, with 8 bases matching TRBD2. J gave up 5 bases and V 6 bases, and 5 bases lay outside the gene matches. Germline V gene lookup returns CDR1 SGHTA and CDR2 FQGNSA. The CDR3 consists of 13 residues. This chain's CDR3 is CASRRASGETQYF. CDR3 in DNA: TGTGCCAGCAGACGCGCTAGCGGGGAGACCCAGTACTTC.

The chain joins TRBV2 to TRBJ2-7, with D tentatively TRBD1 or TRBD2 (5 bases each). This CDR3 is built from 14 residues. From germline, CDR1 is SNHLY and CDR2 FYNNEI. V lost 4 bases, J lost 6 bases, and 16 bases lay in between. The CDR3 nucleotides read TGTGCCAGCAGTGGACCGGCCCGGGGCGGCGAGCAGTACTTC. This encodes CASSGPARGGEQYF.

This sequence joins TRBV6-5 and TRBJ1-2; 12 positions agree with TRBD1. The CDR3 consists of 14 residues. With V trimmed by 6 bases and J by 7 bases, 6 bases remained unmatched. Germline CDR1 MNHEY, CDR2 SVGAGI. CDR3 amino acids: CASRGTGGAGGYTF. The CDR3 region has the DNA TGTGCCAGCAGAGGGACAGGGGGCGCCGGTGGCTACACCTTC.